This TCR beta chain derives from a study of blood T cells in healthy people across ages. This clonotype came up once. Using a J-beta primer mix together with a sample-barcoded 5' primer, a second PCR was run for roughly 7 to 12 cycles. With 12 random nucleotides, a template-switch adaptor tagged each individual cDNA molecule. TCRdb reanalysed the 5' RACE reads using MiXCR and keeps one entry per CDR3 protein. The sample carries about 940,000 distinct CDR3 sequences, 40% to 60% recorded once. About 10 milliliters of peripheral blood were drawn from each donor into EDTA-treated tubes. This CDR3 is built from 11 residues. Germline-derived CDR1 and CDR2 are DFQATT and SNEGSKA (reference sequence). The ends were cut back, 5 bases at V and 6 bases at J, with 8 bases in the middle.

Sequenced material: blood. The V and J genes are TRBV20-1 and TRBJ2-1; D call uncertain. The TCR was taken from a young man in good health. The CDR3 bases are TGCAGTGCTGTTGCGAGCAATGAGCAGTTCTTC. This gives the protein CSAVASNEQFF.